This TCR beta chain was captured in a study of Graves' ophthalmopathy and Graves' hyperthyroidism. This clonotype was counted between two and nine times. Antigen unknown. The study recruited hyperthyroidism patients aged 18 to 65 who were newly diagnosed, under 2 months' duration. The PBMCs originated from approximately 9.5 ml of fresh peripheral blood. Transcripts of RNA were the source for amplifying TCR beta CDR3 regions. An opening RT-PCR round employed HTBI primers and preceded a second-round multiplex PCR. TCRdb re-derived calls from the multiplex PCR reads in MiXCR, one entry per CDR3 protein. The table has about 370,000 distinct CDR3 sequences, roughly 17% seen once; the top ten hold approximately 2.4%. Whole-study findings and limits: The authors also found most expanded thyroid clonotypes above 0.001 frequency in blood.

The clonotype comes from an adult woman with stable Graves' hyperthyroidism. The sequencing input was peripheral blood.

The CDR3 DNA reads TGCGCCAGCAGCTTGTGGGGACCTCTAGCGGGAGCCTACGAGCAGTACTTC. Residues: CASSLWGPLAGAYEQYF. J is TRBJ2-7 and V is TRBV5-1; 10 bases fit TRBD2. The V and J ends lost 1 base and 2 bases, in that order; junction bases with no gene match: 9. This CDR3 has 17 amino acids. Germline-derived CDR1 and CDR2 are SGHRS and YFSETQ.